This T cell receptor (beta chain) was identified during a study of blood T cell repertoires in COVID-19. Looking at the study overall: In each case, the material was cDNA or gDNA derived from T cells, B-cell-depleted T cells, or PBMCs.

This CDR3 has 16 residues. Germline V gene lookup returns CDR1 SGDLS and CDR2 YYNGEE. The germline V and J ends were trimmed by 0 bases and 5 bases, with 17 bases remaining between them. Under the authors' procedure: Nucleated cell counts were estimated from reference gene primer amplification. The method was immunoSEQ multiplex PCR; TCRdb's version includes in-frame clones alone and lacks a portion of them. V, J and clone size were drawn from that table, and D and trimming were deduced from the DNA. The sample shows some 200,000 clones, 80% to 90% of them seen only once. Specimen: peripheral blood. This chain links TRBV9 with TRBJ1-1; possible D gene TRBD1, 6 bases. The clonotype comes from a woman in her sixties or seventies with acute or convalescent COVID-19. CDR3 loop: CASSVGHRGGETEAFF. CDR3 nucleotides: TGTGCCAGCAGCGTAGGCCACCGAGGGGGGGAGACTGAAGCTTTCTTT.